The rows below give T cell receptor beta chains drawn from one sample of a study of shared clonotypes between healthy human individuals. Here immunoSEQ multiplex PCR was the method, and the copy in TCRdb shows in-frame clones only, minus some. The repertoire has 850,000 to 1,200,000 clones, approximately 76% of them found once; the top ten carry about 1.4%. The sequencing input was memory CD4+ T cells sorted from blood. The receptors come from a man younger than 30 in good health. Both conserved end residues are part of each CDR3. The D gene is left open where the match is weak. Part of the rows lack a size; the others show once, few, many or a class for expanded clones.

TRBV19	NA	TRBJ1-1	NA	TGTGCCAGTAGTGCGAGAAGTTCCCAGGTGGGCACTGAAGCTTTCTTT	CASSARSSQVGTEAFF
TRBV5-6	NA	TRBJ2-1	NA	TGTGCCAGCACCAGACAGGGAGGGCCCTACAATGAGCAGTTCTTC	CASTRQGGPYNEQFF
TRBV11-2	NA	TRBJ2-7	NA	TGTGCCAGCAGCTTAGCTCCTAGTGACTCACTTCCCTACGAGCAGTACTTC	CASSLAPSDSLPYEQYF
TRBV5-4	NA	TRBJ2-2	NA	TGTGCCAGCAGCTCCGGGCCCCGGGTGTTTTTT	CASSSGPRVFF
TRBV9	NA	TRBJ2-3	NA	TGTGCCAGCAGCGTATACCCAGGGAGTAGCACAGATACGCAGTATTTT	CASSVYPGSSTDTQYF
TRBV7-2	NA	TRBJ1-3	NA	TGTGCCAGCAGCCAAGAAGGGACATTAAGCTCTGGAAACACCATATATTTT	CASSQEGTLSSGNTIYF
TRBV30	NA	TRBJ1-2	NA	TGTGCCTGGAGTGTGCGCAGGGAGGACTATGGCTACACCTTC	CAWSVRREDYGYTF
TRBV29-1	NA	TRBJ1-5	NA	TGCAGCATCCTACAGGGAGTGGGCAATCAGCCCCAGCATTTT	CSILQGVGNQPQHF
TRBV6-6	once	TRBJ1-3	NA	TGTGCCAGCAGTTACCCTTTTCTGGACTCTGGAAACACCATATATTTT	CASSYPFLDSGNTIYF
TRBV30	NA	TRBJ2-1	NA	TGTGCCTGGAGTGTATTGGCTAGCCCCTACAATGAGCAGTTCTTC	CAWSVLASPYNEQFF
TRBV6-1	NA	TRBJ2-7	NA	TGTGCCAGCAGTGAAGCGCTTCAGTGGGAGCAGTACTTC	CASSEALQWEQYF
TRBV14	NA	TRBJ1-1	NA	TGTGCCAGCAGCCAAGGTCTCGGTGGGAACACTGAAGCTTTCTTT	CASSQGLGGNTEAFF
TRBV30	NA	TRBJ1-4	TRBD1	TGTGCCTGGAGCCGGGACAGGGTCCCAACTAATGAAAAACTGTTTTTT	CAWSRDRVPTNEKLFF
TRBV2	NA	TRBJ1-2	NA	TGTGCCAGCAGTGAACGAGGATCCGGCGGCTACACCTTC	CASSERGSGGYTF
TRBV30	once	TRBJ2-7	TRBD1	TGTGCCTGGAGTGTACGACAGGGGATAGGGGAGCAGTACTTC	CAWSVRQGIGEQYF
TRBV18	NA	TRBJ2-5	NA	TGTGCCAGCTCACCAGGCGCTCAAGAGACCCAGTACTTC	CASSPGAQETQYF
TRBV10-3	NA	TRBJ1-2	NA	TGTGCCATCAGCGAGGCAGGGGCCGGCTACACCTTC	CAISEAGAGYTF
TRBV10-2	NA	TRBJ1-1	NA	TGCGCCAGCAGTAAGGCAGGAATGAACACTGAAGCTTTCTTT	CASSKAGMNTEAFF
TRBV4-1	once	TRBJ1-3	NA	TGCGCCAGCAGCCAAGATTACGGATCCCCCTCTGGAAACACCATATATTTT	CASSQDYGSPSGNTIYF
TRBV5-1	NA	TRBJ2-7	NA	TGCGCCAGCAGCCTTGCGGGATCAGGGATTGAGTCGTACTTC	CASSLAGSGIESYF
TRBV4-2	NA	TRBJ2-1	TRBD2	TGTGCCAGCAGCCAAGAGGGGGGGGTGCAGTTCTTC	CASSQEGGVQFF
TRBV4-1	NA	TRBJ2-2	NA	TGCGCCAGCAGCAAAAGGGATCAGGACGGGGAGCTGTTTTTT	CASSKRDQDGELFF
TRBV29-1	NA	TRBJ1-4	NA	TGCAGCGTCGCCGGGACATCAGTTGGAACTAATGAAAAACTGTTTTTT	CSVAGTSVGTNEKLFF
TRBV10-2	NA	TRBJ1-5	NA	TGCGCCAGCAGTGAATGGGTCGGGCCTAGCAATCAGCCCCAGCATTTT	CASSEWVGPSNQPQHF
TRBV7-9	NA	TRBJ2-1	TRBD2	TGTGCCAGCAGCTTCGGGAGGGATCGGAATGAGCAGTTCTTC	CASSFGRDRNEQFF
TRBV5-6	once	TRBJ1-2	NA	TGTGCCAGCAGCTTTTCCGGGACATCAACTCCTAACTATGGCTACACCTTC	CASSFSGTSTPNYGYTF
TRBV28	NA	TRBJ2-1	TRBD2	TGTGCCAGCAGTTTAAGATCAGATGGACTAGCGAGGCCCTACAATGAGCAGTTCTTC	CASSLRSDGLARPYNEQFF
TRBV11-2	NA	TRBJ2-7	TRBD2	TGTGCCAGCAGCTACCTCCGGACTAGCGGGGGGGCCCCTATGAGGGAGCAGTACTTC	CASSYLRTSGGAPMREQYF
TRBV2	NA	TRBJ1-4	NA	TGTGCCAGCAGGAGAGCAACTAATGAAAAACTGTTTTTT	CASRRATNEKLFF
TRBV5-1	NA	TRBJ1-1	NA	TGCGCCAGCAGCTTGAACGGGATGAACACTGAAGCTTTCTTT	CASSLNGMNTEAFF
TRBV5-1	NA	TRBJ2-7	TRBD2	TGCGCCAGCAGCCCGCAGGGAGCGGGGGGAGCCTACGAGCAGTACTTC	CASSPQGAGGAYEQYF
TRBV7-8	few	TRBJ2-7	TRBD1	TGTGCCAGCAGCTTAGAGACCGGGACAGGGGGCTACGAGCAGTACTTC	CASSLETGTGGYEQYF
TRBV10-1	NA	TRBJ2-7	TRBD2	TGCGCCAGCAGTGAATCCGGGACTAGGTCCTACGAGCAGTACTTC	CASSESGTRSYEQYF
TRBV29-1	NA	TRBJ2-1	NA	TGCAGCGGGGGCAGGGTAACAACCCCGCCTGAGCAGTTCTTC	CSGGRVTTPPEQFF
TRBV11-3	NA	TRBJ2-5	NA	TGTGCCAGCAGCTTAGGGACGAAACAGGGCAGTGACGAGACCCAGTACTTC	CASSLGTKQGSDETQYF
TRBV9	NA	TRBJ2-1	TRBD1	TGTGCCAGCAGCATCCGGGACAGGGGGTACAATGAGCAGTTCTTC	CASSIRDRGYNEQFF
TRBV11-3	NA	TRBJ1-3	NA	TGTGCCAGCAGCTCGTCGGCAGGGGCGGGAAACACCATATATTTT	CASSSSAGAGNTIYF
TRBV10-3	NA	TRBJ2-1	TRBD2	TGTGCCATCAGTGAAGCGGGGGGCAGGTTCTTC	CAISEAGGRFF
TRBV13	NA	TRBJ2-5	TRBD2	TGTGCCAGCAGCTCGACTGCCACTAGCGGTCAAGAGACCCAGTACTTC	CASSSTATSGQETQYF
TRBV5-6	NA	TRBJ2-1	TRBD2	TGTGCCAGCAGCTTGGTCCTAGCGGGGTCATCTCATGAGCAGTTCTTC	CASSLVLAGSSHEQFF
TRBV10-3	NA	TRBJ2-5	NA	TGTGCCATCAGTGAGTCGACTGAGGCTAGCCGGTCCCAGTACTTC	CAISESTEASRSQYF